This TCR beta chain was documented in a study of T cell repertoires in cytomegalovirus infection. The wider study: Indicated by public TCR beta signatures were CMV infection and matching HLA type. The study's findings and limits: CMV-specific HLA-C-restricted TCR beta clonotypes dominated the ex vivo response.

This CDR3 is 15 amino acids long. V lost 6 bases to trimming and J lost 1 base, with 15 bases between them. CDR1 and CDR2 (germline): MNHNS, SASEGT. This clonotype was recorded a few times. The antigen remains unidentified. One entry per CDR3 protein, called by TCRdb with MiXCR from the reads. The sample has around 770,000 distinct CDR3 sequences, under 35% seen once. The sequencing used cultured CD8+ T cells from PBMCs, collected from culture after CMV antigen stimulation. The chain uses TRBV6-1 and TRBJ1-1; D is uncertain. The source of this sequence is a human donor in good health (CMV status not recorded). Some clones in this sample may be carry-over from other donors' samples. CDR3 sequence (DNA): TGTGCCAGCAGACTGGCAGCCGGTGCGAACACTGAAGCTTTCTTT. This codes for CASRLAAGANTEAFF.